These 32 T cell receptor beta chains share one sample of origin, sequenced in a study of cytomegalovirus exposure and HLA in healthy donors. The study ran its PCR with 60 Vbeta and 13 Jbeta primers. Sequenced by immunoSEQ multiplex PCR; TCRdb stores in-frame clones only, minus some. The sample has about 170,000 clones; approximately 70% are singletons. The sample consisted of PBMCs. The receptors were sampled from a man aged 40-49 years in good health and CMV-seropositive.

The chain has TRBV4-1 and TRBJ2-7, with D possibly matching TRBD1 (6 bases). CDR3 size: 14 residues. V gave up 4 bases and J gave up 2 bases, with 12 bases separating them. Germline CDR1 MGHRA, CDR2 YSYEKL. CDR3 sequence (DNA): TGCGCCAGCAGCCCCGGGACAAAAGCCTACGAGCAGTACTTC. This encodes CASSPGTKAYEQYF.

The chain employs TRBV30 and TRBJ1-6; 7 nucleotides match TRBD1. Trimming cost V 8 bases and J 8 bases; bases outside gene matches: 12. From germline, CDR1 is GTSNPN and CDR2 SVGIG (reference sequence). This CDR3 has 14 amino acids. The CDR3 protein is CARTTGNGHSPLHF. The CDR3 nucleotides read TGTGCCCGCACGACAGGGAACGGCCATTCACCCCTCCACTTT.

CDR3 bases: TGTGCCAGCAGTTTAGGGACAGGGGGGAAGAACACTGAAGCTTTCTTT. Translated: CASSLGTGGKNTEAFF. V usage is TRBV27 and J usage is TRBJ1-1; TRBD1 aligns across 11 bases. Germline CDR1 reads MNHEY; CDR2 reads SMNVEV (reference sequence). V was pared by 2 bases and J by 1 base, with 3 bases of the junction left unmatched. The CDR3 has 16 amino acids.

The chain uses TRBV19 and TRBJ1-5, with D unresolved. Trimming took 3 bases from V and 3 from J, leaving 9 bases between them. This CDR3 has 14 amino acids. Germline V CDR1 and CDR2: LNHDA, SQIVND (reference sequence). CDR3 in amino acids: CASSMATINQPQHF. Written as DNA, the CDR3 is TGTGCCAGTAGTATGGCAACAATCAATCAGCCCCAGCATTTT. Full variable domain (missing parts from reference TRBV19 and TRBJ1-5): DGGITQSPKYLFRKEGQNVTLSCEQNLNHDAMYWYRQDPGQGLRLIYYSQIVNDFQKGDIAEGYSVSREKKESFPLTVTSAQKNPTAFYLCASSMATINQPQHFGDGTRLSIL.

The J gene is TRBJ2-1, the V gene TRBV6-6; no clear D. Trimming left V 5 bases short and J 0 bases short, with 14 bases between. The CDR3 sequence is 16 residues long. Germline V CDR1 and CDR2: MNHNY, SVGAGI (reference sequence). The CDR3 region is CASSTPGRFSYNEQFF. CDR3 DNA: TGTGCCAGCAGTACCCCCGGCAGGTTCTCCTACAATGAGCAGTTCTTC.

CDR3 nucleotide sequence: TGTGCCAGCAGCCCATCAGGCGGGGGGGCAACAGATACGCAGTATTTT. This encodes CASSPSGGGATDTQYF. The chain links TRBV11-2 to TRBJ2-3; 9 positions agree with TRBD2. The V and J ends lost 5 bases and 3 bases, in that order; junction bases with no gene match: 9. This CDR3 region has 16 residues. Germline V gene data show CDR1 as SGHAT and CDR2 as FQNNGV. Full variable domain (outside the CDR3, taken from reference TRBV11-2 and TRBJ2-3): EAGVAQSPRYKIIEKRQSVAFWCNPISGHATLYWYQQILGQGPKLLIQFQNNGVVDDSQLPKDRFSAERLKGVDSTLKIQPAKLEDSAVYLCASSPSGGGATDTQYFGPGTRLTVL.

V and J are TRBV29-1 and TRBJ1-3; no firm D call. The CDR3 totals 14 residues. Germline values: CDR1 SQVTM, CDR2 ANQGSEA. Trimming removed 3 bases from V and 0 bases from J, with 9 bases in between. In DNA, the CDR3 is TGCAGCGTTGAGGGCAGACACTCTGGAAACACCATATATTTT. It specifies CSVEGRHSGNTIYF.

Only one count was recorded for this clone. The chain recombines TRBV7-6 with TRBJ2-1; D is uncertain. In germline, CDR1 is SGHVS, CDR2 FNYEAQ. The CDR3 contains 13 residues. The germline V and J ends were trimmed by 3 bases and 9 bases, with 12 bases remaining between them. CDR3 in DNA: TGTGCCAGCAGCTTTAGAATAGCCGGTGAGCAGTTCTTC. It codes for CASSFRIAGEQFF.

The rearrangement links TRBV12-5 to TRBJ2-7; D may be TRBD2 (5 bases). From germline, CDR1 is LGHNT and CDR2 FRNRAP. The V gene lost 3 bases and the J gene lost 6 bases, with 12 bases spanning the gap. The CDR3 has 13 amino acids. CDR3 DNA sequence: TGTGCTAGTGGTTTAGCGGCAGGTCGCGAGCAGTACTTC. Protein: CASGLAAGREQYF.

The chain uses TRBV19 and TRBJ1-1; 8 bases align to TRBD1. Germline CDR1 and CDR2: LNHDA and SQIVND (reference sequence). The V segment lost 3 bases and the J segment 3 bases; nucleotides outside the gene matches: 3. There are 14 residues in the CDR3. The CDR3 sequence is CASSIDRGDTEAFF. CDR3 coding DNA: TGTGCCAGTAGTATCGACAGGGGCGACACTGAAGCTTTCTTT.

There are a few counts of this clone. V usage is TRBV7-2 and J usage is TRBJ2-3; 7 bases are a match to TRBD1. The V segment lost 1 base and the J segment 2 bases; nucleotides outside the gene matches: 3. Germline values: CDR1 SGHTA, CDR2 FQGNSA. The CDR3 is 15 residues long. CDR3 in amino acids: CASSLEGAITDTQYF. Here the CDR3 DNA reads TGTGCCAGCAGCTTAGAGGGGGCCATCACAGATACGCAGTATTTT.

The chain couples TRBV5-4 to TRBJ1-5; 9 nucleotides line up with TRBD1. Germline values: CDR1 SGHNT, CDR2 YYREEE (reference sequence). V lost 4 bases to trimming and J lost 7 bases; unmatched junction nucleotides: 3. The CDR3 totals 13 residues. CDR3 sequence reads: CASSLQGAQPQHF. CDR3 DNA sequence: TGTGCCAGCAGCCTACAGGGGGCCCAGCCCCAGCATTTT.

The rearrangement joins TRBV4-3 to TRBJ1-2; D is unclear. This CDR3 region has 14 residues. The germline V and J ends were trimmed by 0 bases and 8 bases, with 13 bases remaining between them. From germline, CDR1 is LGHNA and CDR2 YSLEER. The DNA for the CDR3 is TGCGCCAGCAGCCAAGATCCCGGGATGGGGGGCTACACCTTC. Its translation is CASSQDPGMGGYTF.

V usage is TRBV30 and J usage is TRBJ2-5, with 7 bases identical to TRBD1. The better agreement between TRBJ2-7 and the DNA end casts doubt on the J call. The CDR3 loop spans 14 amino acids. CDR1 GTSNPN and CDR2 SVGIG come from the germline V gene (reference sequence). CDR3 bases: TGTGCCTGGAGTGTAACGGGACAGAACTACGAGCAGTACTTC. Protein product: CAWSVTGQNYEQYF.

This chain links TRBV6-6 with TRBJ2-1; 9 nucleotides match TRBD1. Germline V gene data show CDR1 as MNHNY and CDR2 as SVGAGI (reference sequence). V shed 2 bases and J 7 bases; nucleotides not matched to a gene: 6. The CDR3 covers 15 residues. The CDR3, as DNA: TGTGCCAGCAGTTACGGTGGACAGGGGAGAAATGAGCAGTTCTTC. This translates into CASSYGGQGRNEQFF.

The chain couples TRBV5-1 to TRBJ1-2; the D gene is possibly TRBD1 (5 bases). This CDR3 is built from 13 residues. Germline CDR1 reads SGHRS; CDR2 reads YFSETQ. Trimming left V 2 bases short and J 3 bases short, with 8 bases between. Written as DNA, the CDR3 is TGCGCCAGCAGCTTCCAGGGCGACTATGGCTACACCTTC. Amino acids: CASSFQGDYGYTF.

This sequence joins TRBV29-1 and TRBJ1-1; tentative D call: TRBD1 (5 bases). Germline CDR1 SQVTM, CDR2 ANQGSEA. Trimming took 4 bases from V and 5 from J, leaving 11 bases between them. This CDR3 spans 12 amino acids. This chain's CDR3 is CSVVGEGTEAFF. DNA of the CDR3: TGCAGCGTTGTCGGGGAGGGGACTGAAGCTTTCTTT.

This clone was seen a handful of times. The rearrangement links TRBV9 to TRBJ1-5, with D possibly matching TRBD1 (6 bases). Germline V lookup: CDR1 SGDLS, CDR2 YYNGEE. V dropped 2 bases and J dropped 2 bases, with 11 bases sitting between them. This CDR3 has 15 amino acids. CDR3 sequence (DNA): TGTGCCAGCAGCGTGGGGGCAGGAGGCAATCAGCCCCAGCATTTT. Its protein is CASSVGAGGNQPQHF. Supplemented by reference TRBV9 and TRBJ1-5, the full variable domain reads DSGVTQTPKHLITATGQRVTLRCSPRSGDLSVYWYQQSLDQGLQFLIQYYNGEERAKGNILERFSAQQFPDLHSELNLSSLELGDSALYFCASSVGAGGNQPQHFGDGTRLSIL.

The chain employs TRBV2 and TRBJ2-7; 8 nucleotides align to TRBD1. The germline V gene encodes CDR1 SNHLY and CDR2 FYNNEI. The length of the CDR3 is 15 residues. Unmatched junction bases numbered 12, after V lost 8 bases and J lost 3 bases. CDR3 in amino acids: CASRRSGGVDYEQYF. The CDR3 coding sequence is TGTGCCAGCCGGAGGTCAGGGGGCGTTGACTACGAGCAGTACTTC.

V and J are TRBV9 and TRBJ2-3; TRBD2 aligns across 8 bases. V was pared by 0 bases and J by 0 bases, with 3 bases of the junction left unmatched. There are 16 residues in the CDR3. CDR1 and CDR2 from the germline V gene are SGDLS and YYNGEE. In nucleotides, the CDR3 is TGTGCCAGCAGCGTAGACGGCGGGGGGAGCACAGATACGCAGTATTTT. Residues: CASSVDGGGSTDTQYF.

Points on this clone: Other DNA sequences in this specimen translate into the identical CDR3. The chain carries TRBV7-2 and TRBJ2-7, with 9 positions matching TRBD1. CDR3 length: 15 residues. Germline CDR1 reads SGHTA; CDR2 reads FQGNSA. Trimming cost V 2 bases and J 0 bases; bases outside gene matches: 2. The CDR3 bases are TGTGCCAGCAGCTTAACGACAGGGGGCTCCTACGAGCAGTACTTC. This gives the protein CASSLTTGGSYEQYF.

The rearrangement links TRBV11-2 to TRBJ2-5; the D gene is possibly TRBD1 (8 bases). Trimming took 1 base from V and 4 from J, leaving 16 bases between them. The V gene's germline CDR1 is SGHAT and CDR2 FQNNGV. The CDR3 is 16 amino acids. This chain's CDR3 is CASSLGTGGASETQYF. The CDR3, as DNA: TGTGCCAGCAGCTTAGGTACAGGGGGGGCCTCAGAGACCCAGTACTTC.

The chain links TRBV11-2 to TRBJ2-2; D uncertain. The V gene's germline CDR1 is SGHAT and CDR2 FQNNGV. Trimming pared 5 bases from V and 4 bases from J, leaving 11 bases between. The CDR3 has 14 residues. The chain's CDR3 is CASSPSQVTGELFF. The CDR3, as DNA: TGTGCCAGCAGCCCATCCCAGGTCACCGGGGAGCTGTTTTTT. The full variable domain, rest sourced from reference TRBV11-2 and TRBJ2-2, is EAGVAQSPRYKIIEKRQSVAFWCNPISGHATLYWYQQILGQGPKLLIQFQNNGVVDDSQLPKDRFSAERLKGVDSTLKIQPAKLEDSAVYLCASSPSQVTGELFFGEGSRLTVL.

The chain carries TRBV5-6 and TRBJ1-2, with a possible D match to TRBD1 (5 bases). The ends were cut back, 2 bases at V and 3 bases at J, with 14 bases in the middle. This CDR3 has 15 residues. Germline-derived CDR1 and CDR2 are SGHDT and YYEEEE. CDR3 nucleotides: TGTGCCAGCAGCTTTGCGGGACCGTACGACTATGGCTACACCTTC. Translating gives CASSFAGPYDYGYTF.

V gene TRBV7-2 combines with J gene TRBJ1-5; 8 bases align to TRBD1. The CDR3 is 17 residues long. Germline V gene data show CDR1 as SGHTA and CDR2 as FQGNSA. V gave up 1 base and J gave up 0 bases; unmatched junction bases: 5. The CDR3 sequence: CASSLEGQAYSNQPQHF. The CDR3 nucleotides are TGTGCCAGCAGCTTAGAGGGACAGGCCTATAGCAATCAGCCCCAGCATTTT.

This sequence joins TRBV5-5 and TRBJ2-3; TRBD2 is a possible D gene (6 bases). CDR3 length equals 15 residues. The ends were cut back, 3 bases at V and 0 bases at J, with 11 bases in the middle. The germline V gene has CDR1 SGHKS and CDR2 YYEKEE (reference sequence). The CDR3 is CASSWGGTSTDTQYF. The CDR3 coding sequence is TGTGCCAGCAGCTGGGGAGGCACAAGCACAGATACGCAGTATTTT. The variable domain in full, with the rest retrieved from reference TRBV5-5 and TRBJ2-3, is DAGVTQSPTHLIKTRGQQVTLRCSPISGHKSVSWYQQVLGQGPQFIFQYYEKEERGRGNFPDRFSARQFPNYSSELNVNALLLGDSALYLCASSWGGTSTDTQYFGPGTRLTVL.

The J gene is TRBJ2-3, the V gene TRBV5-1, with TRBD2 matching 11 bases. V lost 1 base to trimming and J lost 4 bases; unmatched junction nucleotides: 5. Germline CDR1 reads SGHRS; CDR2 reads YFSETQ. The CDR3 totals 16 residues. This chain's CDR3 is CASSLLPSGGSDTQYF. The CDR3 DNA is TGCGCCAGCAGCTTGTTACCTAGCGGGGGGTCAGATACGCAGTATTTT.

This clone was seen more than once but under ten times. The rearrangement joins TRBV9 to TRBJ2-2, with TRBD2 matching over 11 bases. This CDR3 region has 17 residues. The V and J ends lost 1 base and 5 bases, in that order; junction bases with no gene match: 7. CDR1 and CDR2 from the germline V gene are SGDLS and YYNGEE. CDR3 region: CASSVNSGGASTGELFF. As DNA, the CDR3 is TGTGCCAGCAGCGTAAATAGCGGGGGGGCGTCTACCGGGGAGCTGTTTTTT. The full variable domain, in which reference TRBV9 and TRBJ2-2 provide the parts outside the CDR3, is DSGVTQTPKHLITATGQRVTLRCSPRSGDLSVYWYQQSLDQGLQFLIQYYNGEERAKGNILERFSAQQFPDLHSELNLSSLELGDSALYFCASSVNSGGASTGELFFGEGSRLTVL.

The chain couples TRBV19 to TRBJ1-1; 7 bases fit TRBD1. Trimming cost V 9 bases and J 0 bases; bases outside gene matches: 7. This CDR3 contains 14 residues. Germline V gene sequence: CDR1 LNHDA, CDR2 SQIVND (reference sequence). Here the CDR3 reads CASSPRGLNTEAFF. The CDR3 nucleotides read TGTGCCAGCAGCCCTAGGGGGCTGAACACTGAAGCTTTCTTT.

V usage is TRBV4-3 and J usage is TRBJ2-3; D perhaps matches TRBD1 (6 bases). The V gene's germline CDR1 is LGHNA and CDR2 YSLEER. The CDR3 totals 13 residues. V was pared by 3 bases and J by 7 bases, with 11 bases between. The CDR3 loop reads CASSQGQGYTQYF. DNA for the CDR3: TGCGCCAGCAGCCAGGGGCAGGGGTATACGCAGTATTTT.

This sequence joins TRBV2 and TRBJ1-5; D is undetermined. Germline loops: CDR1 SNHLY, CDR2 FYNNEI. V lost 4 bases and J lost 9, with 16 bases in between. The length of the CDR3 is 14 residues. CDR3 in DNA: TGTGCCAGCAGTGCACCAGGTCCCGATCTGCCCCAGCATTTT. This sequence encodes CASSAPGPDLPQHF. The full variable domain, its missing parts supplied by reference TRBV2 and TRBJ1-5, is EPEVTQTPSHQVTQMGQEVILRCVPISNHLYFYWYRQILGQKVEFLVSFYNNEISEKSEIFDDQFSVERPDGSNFTLKIRSTKLEDSAMYFCASSAPGPDLPQHFGDGTRLSIL.

The V gene is TRBV18, the J gene TRBJ1-6, with 12 bases lining up with TRBD1. Trimming took 3 bases from V and 0 from J; bases not matched to a gene: 9. The CDR3 covers 20 residues. Germline V CDR1 and CDR2: KGHSH, LQKENI. This chain's CDR3 is CASSPLRDRGQVSYNSPLHF. The CDR3, as DNA: TGTGCCAGCTCACCGTTGAGGGACAGGGGGCAGGTCTCCTATAATTCACCCCTCCACTTT.